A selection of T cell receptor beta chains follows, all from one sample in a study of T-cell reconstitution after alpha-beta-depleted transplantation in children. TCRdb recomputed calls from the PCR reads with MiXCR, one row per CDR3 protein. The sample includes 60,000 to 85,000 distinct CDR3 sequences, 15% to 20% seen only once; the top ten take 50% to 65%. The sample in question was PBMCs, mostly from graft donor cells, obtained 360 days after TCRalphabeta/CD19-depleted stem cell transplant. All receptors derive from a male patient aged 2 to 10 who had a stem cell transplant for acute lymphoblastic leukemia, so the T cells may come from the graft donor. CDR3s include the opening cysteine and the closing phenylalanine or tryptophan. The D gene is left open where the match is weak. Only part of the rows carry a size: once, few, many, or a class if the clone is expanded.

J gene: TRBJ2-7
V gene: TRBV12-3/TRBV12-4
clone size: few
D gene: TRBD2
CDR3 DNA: TGTGCCAGCAGCTTGGGAGGGTTTGCCTACGAGCAGTACTTC
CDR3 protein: CASSLGGFAYEQYF

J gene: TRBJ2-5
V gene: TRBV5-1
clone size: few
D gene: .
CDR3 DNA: TGCGCCAGCAGCTTGGCCTGGGAAGAGACCCAGTACTTC
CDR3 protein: CASSLAWEETQYF

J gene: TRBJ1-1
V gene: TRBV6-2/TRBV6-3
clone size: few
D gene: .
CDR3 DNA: TGTGCCAGCAGTTCTCACTCTGTCCACTATGATGACACTGAAGCTTTCTTT
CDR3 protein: CASSSHSVHYDDTEAFF

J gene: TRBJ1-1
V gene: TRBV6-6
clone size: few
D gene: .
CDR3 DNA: TGTGCCAGCAGTTTTAGTATGAACACTGAAGCTTTCTTT
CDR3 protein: CASSFSMNTEAFF

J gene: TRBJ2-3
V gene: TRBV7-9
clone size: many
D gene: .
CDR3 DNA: TGTGCCAGCAGCCTAAAGGATACGCAGTATTTT
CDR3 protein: CASSLKDTQYF

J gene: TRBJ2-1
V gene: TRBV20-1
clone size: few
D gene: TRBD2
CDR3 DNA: TGCAGTGCTAGGGGGCTAGCGGGAAATTACAATGAGCAGTTCTTC
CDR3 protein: CSARGLAGNYNEQFF

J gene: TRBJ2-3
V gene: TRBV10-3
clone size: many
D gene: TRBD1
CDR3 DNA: TGTGCCATCAGTGAGTCACGGACAGGCCCAGATACGCAGTATTTT
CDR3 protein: CAISESRTGPDTQYF

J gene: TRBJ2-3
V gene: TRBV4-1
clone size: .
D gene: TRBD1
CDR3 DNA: TGCGCCAGCAGCCAGACAGGGGCAAAGACAGATACGCAGTATTTT
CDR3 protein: CASSQTGAKTDTQYF

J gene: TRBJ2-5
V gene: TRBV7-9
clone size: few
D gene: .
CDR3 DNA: TGTGCCAGCAGCTTACAAGGAAATCAAGAGACCCAGTACTTC
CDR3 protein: CASSLQGNQETQYF

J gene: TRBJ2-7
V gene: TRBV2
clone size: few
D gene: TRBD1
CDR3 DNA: TGTGCCAGCAGTCCCGGGACAGGGGACTACGAGCAGTACTTC
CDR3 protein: CASSPGTGDYEQYF

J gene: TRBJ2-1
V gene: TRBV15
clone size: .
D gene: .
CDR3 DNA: TGTGCCACCAGCAGCGGGCTTGGAGGGAATGAGCAGTTCTTC
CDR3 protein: CATSSGLGGNEQFF

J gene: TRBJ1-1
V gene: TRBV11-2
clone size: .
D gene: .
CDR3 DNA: TGTGCCAGCAGCCCGGGACAACTGTGGACTGAAGCTTTCTTT
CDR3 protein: CASSPGQLWTEAFF

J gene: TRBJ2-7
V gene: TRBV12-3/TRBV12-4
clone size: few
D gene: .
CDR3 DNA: TGTGCCAGCAGTCGGAGGTGGACCTACGAGCAGTACTTC
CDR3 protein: CASSRRWTYEQYF

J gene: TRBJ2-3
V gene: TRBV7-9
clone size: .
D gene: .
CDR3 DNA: TGTGCCAGCAGCTTAGTTTCTAGCACAGATACGCAGTATTTT
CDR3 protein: CASSLVSSTDTQYF

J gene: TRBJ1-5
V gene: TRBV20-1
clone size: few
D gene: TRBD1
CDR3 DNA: TGCAGTGCAACCGGGACAGGGGGCTTCAATCAGCCCCAGCATTTT
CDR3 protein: CSATGTGGFNQPQHF

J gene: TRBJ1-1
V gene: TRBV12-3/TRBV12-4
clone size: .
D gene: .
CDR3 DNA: TGTGCCAGCAGTTTTTGGGAGAACACTGAAGCTTTCTTT
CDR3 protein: CASSFWENTEAFF

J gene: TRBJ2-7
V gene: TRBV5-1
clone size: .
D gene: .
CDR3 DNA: TGCGCCAGCAGCTTGTGGACAGCTGAATACGAGCAGTACTTC
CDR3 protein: CASSLWTAEYEQYF

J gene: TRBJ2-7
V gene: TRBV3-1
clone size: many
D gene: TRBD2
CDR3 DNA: TGTGCCAGCAGCCAAGGAGTTACTAGCGGTATCATTAGGTACGAGCAGTACTTC
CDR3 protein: CASSQGVTSGIIRYEQYF

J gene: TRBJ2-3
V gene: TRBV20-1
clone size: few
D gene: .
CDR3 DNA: TGCAGTGGCGCGCCCCAGCGGAGCACAGATACGCAGTATTTT
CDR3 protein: CSGAPQRSTDTQYF

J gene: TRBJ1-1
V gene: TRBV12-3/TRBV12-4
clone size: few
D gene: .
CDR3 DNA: TGTGCCAGCATTGGCGAAAGATGGGTTACTGAAGCTTTCTTT
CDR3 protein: CASIGERWVTEAFF

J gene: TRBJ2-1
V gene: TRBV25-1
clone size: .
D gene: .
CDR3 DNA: TGTGCCAGCCCCCGTTATAGTCCAAATCTATACAATGAGCAGTTCTTC
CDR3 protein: CASPRYSPNLYNEQFF

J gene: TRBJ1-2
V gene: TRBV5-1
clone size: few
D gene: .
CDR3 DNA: TGCGCCAGCAGCTTGATCGGTACTTCTAACTATGGCTACACCTTC
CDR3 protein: CASSLIGTSNYGYTF

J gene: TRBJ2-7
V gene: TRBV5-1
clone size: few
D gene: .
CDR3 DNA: TGCGCCAGCAGCTTGTGGACCCCATACTACGAGCAGTACTTC
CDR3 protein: CASSLWTPYYEQYF

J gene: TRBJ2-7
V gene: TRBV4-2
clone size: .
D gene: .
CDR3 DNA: TGTGCCAGCAGCCTCCCCTGGACGGAGAGGTCCTACGAGCAGTACTTC
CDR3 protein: CASSLPWTERSYEQYF

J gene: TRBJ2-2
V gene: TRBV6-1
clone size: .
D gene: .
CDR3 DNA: TGTGCCAGCTCCCTAGATTTTCTAGGGACCGGGGAGCTGTTTTTT
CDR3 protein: CASSLDFLGTGELFF

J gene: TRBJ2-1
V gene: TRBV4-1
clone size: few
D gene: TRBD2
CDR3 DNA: TGCGCCAGCAGCCAACCTCTCTCGGGACTAGCGGCCAATCCCAGCTCCTACAATGAGCAGTTCTTC
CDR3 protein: CASSQPLSGLAANPSSYNEQFF

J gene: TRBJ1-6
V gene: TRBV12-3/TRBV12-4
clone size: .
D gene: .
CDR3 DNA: TGTGCCAGCAGCCGGGGTAATTCACCCCTCCACTTT
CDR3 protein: CASSRGNSPLHF

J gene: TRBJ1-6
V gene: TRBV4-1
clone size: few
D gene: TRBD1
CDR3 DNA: TGCGCCAGCAGCTTGGACAGGGCCCTTCATTCACCCCTCCACTTT
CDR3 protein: CASSLDRALHSPLHF

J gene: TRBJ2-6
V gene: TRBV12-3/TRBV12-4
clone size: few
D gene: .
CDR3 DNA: TGTGCCAGCAGTTTAGCGCTTACCTGGGCAGGAAAGTCCTCTGGGGCCAACGTCCTGACTTTC
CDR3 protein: CASSLALTWAGKSSGANVLTF

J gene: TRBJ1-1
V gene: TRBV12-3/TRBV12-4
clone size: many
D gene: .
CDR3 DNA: TGTGCCAGCAGTTTTTTCAGGGCGAAGACTGAAGCTTTCTTT
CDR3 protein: CASSFFRAKTEAFF

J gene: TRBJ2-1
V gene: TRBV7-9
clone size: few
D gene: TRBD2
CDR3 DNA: TGTGCCAGCATCCCCGGACTAGCGGGGGTGGAGCAGTTCTTC
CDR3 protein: CASIPGLAGVEQFF

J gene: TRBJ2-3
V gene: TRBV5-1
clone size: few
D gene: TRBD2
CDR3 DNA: TGCGCCAGCAGCTTGAACGGGAGGCGCACAGATACGCAGTATTTT
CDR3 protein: CASSLNGRRTDTQYF

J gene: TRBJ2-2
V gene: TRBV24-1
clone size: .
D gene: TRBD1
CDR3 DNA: TGTGCCACCAGTGATAGAAGTCCGGGACAGGGGGCCGGAAGAAACCTGAACACCGGGGAGCTGTTTTTT
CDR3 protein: CATSDRSPGQGAGRNLNTGELFF

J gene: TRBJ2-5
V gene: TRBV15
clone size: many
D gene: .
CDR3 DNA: TGTGCCACCAGCAGATCGGGTGAGACCCAGTACTTC
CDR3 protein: CATSRSGETQYF

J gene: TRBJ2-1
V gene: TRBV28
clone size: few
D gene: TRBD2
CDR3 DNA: TGTGCCAGCAGCCCCCGACTAGCGGGAGGGGGGAATGAGCAGTTCTTC
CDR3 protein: CASSPRLAGGGNEQFF

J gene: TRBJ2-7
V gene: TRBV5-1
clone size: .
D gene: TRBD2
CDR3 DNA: TGCGCCAGCAGCCGAAGACTAGCGGGAGGGAACTTAAACTACGAGCAGTACTTC
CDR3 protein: CASSRRLAGGNLNYEQYF

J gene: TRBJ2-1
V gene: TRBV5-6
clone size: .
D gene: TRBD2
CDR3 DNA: TGTGCCAGCAGCTTGGCGGCGGGAGTAGGGTTCAATGAGCAGTTCTTC
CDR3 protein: CASSLAAGVGFNEQFF

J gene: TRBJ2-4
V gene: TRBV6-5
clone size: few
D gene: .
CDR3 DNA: TGTGCCAGCAGTTACTCATCCGGGGCCAAAAACATTCAGTACTTC
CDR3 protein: CASSYSSGAKNIQYF

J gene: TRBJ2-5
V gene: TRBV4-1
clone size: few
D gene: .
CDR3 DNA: TGCGCCAGCAGCCAAGAAGCCTGGTCCCCGAGAGAGACCCAGTACTTC
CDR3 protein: CASSQEAWSPRETQYF

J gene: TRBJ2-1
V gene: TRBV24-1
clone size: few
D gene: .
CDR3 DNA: TGTGCCACCAGTGACAATAGCGGAGGGGCCTACAATGAGCAGTTCTTC
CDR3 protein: CATSDNSGGAYNEQFF